Each of the 23 T cell receptor beta chains below was sequenced from the same sample in a study of T cell responses to AZD1222 COVID-19 vaccine. TCRdb keeps only in-frame clones here, not all; method: immunoSEQ multiplex PCR. The sample yields about 140,000 clones, roughly 92% seen once. Sequenced here: peripheral blood, sampled on day 0 of AZD1222 vaccination. All receptors come from an adult in good health.

In its sample, this clone was seen a few times. The V call is TRBV30, the J call TRBJ1-1, with 9 bases identical to TRBD1. CDR3 length equals 13 residues. With V trimmed by 8 bases and J by 4 bases, 8 bases remained unmatched. Germline V gives CDR1 GTSNPN, CDR2 SVGIG (reference sequence). As DNA, the CDR3 is TGTGCCGGCCCGGGACAGGGAGGCACTGAAGCTTTCTTT. This translates into CAGPGQGGTEAFF.

The chain uses TRBV5-1 and TRBJ2-1, with no clear D. Germline CDR1 SGHRS, CDR2 YFSETQ. The CDR3 is 17 amino acids. V was shortened by 4 bases and J by 0 bases, with 17 bases between the two germline ends. The CDR3 protein is CASSPTPRGSSYNEQFF. CDR3 in DNA: TGCGCCAGCAGCCCGACGCCTCGCGGCAGCTCCTACAATGAGCAGTTCTTC.

The V gene is TRBV2, the J gene TRBJ1-2, with TRBD1 identical over 8 bases. Germline V CDR1 and CDR2: SNHLY, FYNNEI. The CDR3 covers 13 residues. The trim removed 2 bases at V and 7 bases at J, leaving 3 bases unmatched. CDR3 loop: CASSEQGAGGYTF. The DNA of the CDR3 is TGTGCCAGCAGTGAACAGGGGGCTGGTGGCTACACCTTC.

This rearrangement joins TRBV28 to TRBJ1-3; 9 nucleotides align to TRBD1. Germline V lookup: CDR1 MDHEN, CDR2 SYDVKM. V dropped 5 bases and J dropped 3; count of bases not matched to a gene: 2. The CDR3 loop spans 14 amino acids. CDR3 sequence reads: CASSRQGDGNTIYF. The CDR3 DNA sequence: TGTGCCAGCAGTCGACAGGGGGATGGAAACACCATATATTTT.

The chain combines TRBV7-9 with TRBJ1-3; D not certain. V dropped 3 bases and J dropped 2 bases, with 14 bases sitting between them. The CDR3 consists of 16 residues. The germline CDR1 and CDR2 sequences are SEHNR and FQNEAQ (reference sequence). The CDR3 coding sequence is TGTGCCAGCAGCTTCTTAGGAAGGGCGGCTGGAAACACCATATATTTT. This sequence encodes CASSFLGRAAGNTIYF.

This clone appeared once. The chain links TRBV28 to TRBJ2-7; 12 bases line up with TRBD2. The CDR3 loop spans 15 amino acids. With 4 bases clipped from V and 4 bases from J, the junction kept 5 bases outside the gene matches. From germline, CDR1 is MDHEN and CDR2 SYDVKM. For the CDR3, the DNA is TGTGCCAGCAGTTACGGACTAGCGGGAATGTACGAGCAGTACTTC. This gives the protein CASSYGLAGMYEQYF.

The chain is built from TRBV9 and TRBJ2-1, with D possibly matching TRBD2 (5 bases). Germline CDR1 SGDLS, CDR2 YYNGEE. The CDR3 length is 13 residues. Trimming shortened V by 3 bases and J by 10 bases, and 14 bases separated the two germline ends. CDR3 amino acids: CASSAAFWEEQFF. The CDR3 DNA reads TGTGCCAGCAGCGCGGCTTTCTGGGAGGAGCAGTTCTTC.

The V call is TRBV5-6, the J call TRBJ2-7; D possibly corresponds to TRBD1 (6 bases). V shed 2 bases and J shed 3 bases, with 18 bases lying between them. The CDR3 has 16 residues. Germline CDR1 reads SGHDT; CDR2 reads YYEEEE. The CDR3 here is CASSLSASDRVYEQYF. The CDR3 region has the DNA TGTGCCAGCAGCTTATCAGCGTCGGACAGAGTCTACGAGCAGTACTTC.

This clone was recorded only once. V is TRBV19 and J is TRBJ1-6, with unresolved D. CDR3 length: 16 amino acids. The V gene's germline CDR1 is LNHDA and CDR2 SQIVND (reference sequence). Trimming removed 1 base from V and 6 bases from J, with 13 bases in between. The CDR3 DNA is TGTGCCAGTAGTATAGGGGTCACGATGCGTAATTCACCCCTCCACTTT. Its protein is CASSIGVTMRNSPLHF.

V and J are TRBV28 and TRBJ1-1, with D possibly being TRBD1 (6 bases). CDR1 and CDR2 (germline): MDHEN, SYDVKM. Trimming left V 3 bases short and J 11 bases short, with 16 bases between. This CDR3 has 13 amino acids. The CDR3 sequence is CASSFYWGLGAFF. DNA for the CDR3: TGTGCCAGCAGTTTTTACTGGGGGCTGGGGGCTTTCTTT.

The chain couples TRBV7-2 to TRBJ2-2; possible D gene TRBD2, 7 bases. The CDR3 runs to 15 residues. Germline CDR1 and CDR2: SGHTA and FQGNSA. V was trimmed by 4 bases and J by 6 bases, leaving 15 bases between them. The CDR3 DNA reads TGTGCCAGCAGCTGGCAGGGGAGGGTTCCCGGGGAGCTGTTTTTT. Amino acid sequence: CASSWQGRVPGELFF.

This chain connects TRBV18 to TRBJ1-1; D remains ambiguous. CDR3 length: 12 residues. CDR1 and CDR2 (germline): KGHSH, LQKENI. V was trimmed by 1 base and J by 6 bases, leaving 6 bases between them. CDR3 in amino acids: CASSPQGSEAFF. CDR3 coding DNA: TGTGCCAGCTCACCACAGGGTTCTGAAGCTTTCTTT.

The chain joins TRBV2 to TRBJ2-7, with 7 bases fitting TRBD2. The CDR3 is 13 residues long. Germline assignment: CDR1 SNHLY and CDR2 FYNNEI. J was trimmed by 2 bases and V by 6 bases; bases with no gene match: 4. The CDR3 DNA reads TGTGCCAGCAGGAGGGAGGGGACCTACGAGCAGTACTTC. It yields the protein CASRREGTYEQYF. Variable domain in full (rest from reference TRBV2 and TRBJ2-7): EPEVTQTPSHQVTQMGQEVILRCVPISNHLYFYWYRQILGQKVEFLVSFYNNEISEKSEIFDDQFSVERPDGSNFTLKIRSTKLEDSAMYFCASRREGTYEQYFGPGTRLTVT.

The chain uses TRBV7-9 and TRBJ2-1, with 9 bases that match TRBD2. Germline V gene data show CDR1 as SEHNR and CDR2 as FQNEAQ (reference sequence). The CDR3 covers 12 residues. Trimming took 3 bases from V and 14 from J; bases not matched to a gene: 5. This chain's CDR3 is CASSFGGRVKFF. CDR3 DNA sequence: TGTGCCAGCAGCTTCGGCGGGAGGGTTAAGTTCTTC.

The table lists this clone with a few counts. This chain joins TRBV15 and TRBJ2-1; D is possibly TRBD1 or TRBD2 (5 bases each). The V end lost 0 bases, the J end lost 4 bases, and 10 bases lay between the germline ends. CDR3 length: 15 residues. Looked up from germline, CDR1 is LNHNV and CDR2 is YYDKDF (reference sequence). The CDR3 spells CATSREGDLYNEQFF. The CDR3 DNA follows: TGTGCCACCAGCAGAGAGGGGGACCTTTACAATGAGCAGTTCTTC. Combining the CDR3 with reference TRBV15 and TRBJ2-1 gives the whole variable domain DAMVIQNPRYQVTQFGKPVTLSCSQTLNHNVMYWYQQKSSQAPKLLFHYYDKDFNNEADTPDNFQSRRPNTSFCFLDIRSPGLGDTAMYLCATSREGDLYNEQFFGPGTRLTVL.

The gene calls are TRBV30 and TRBJ2-1, with 7 bases identical to TRBD1. This CDR3 contains 15 residues. Per the germline V gene, CDR1 is GTSNPN and CDR2 is SVGIG (reference sequence). The V and J ends lost 7 bases and 0 bases, in that order; junction bases with no gene match: 9. The CDR3 region has the DNA TGTGCCTTCCTTAGAGACAGGGTCTCCTACAATGAGCAGTTCTTC. As protein: CAFLRDRVSYNEQFF.

The chain employs TRBV5-1 and TRBJ1-1; D is undetermined. CDR1 is SGHRS and CDR2 is YFSETQ in the germline V gene. V was shortened by 0 bases and J by 3 bases, with 3 bases between the two germline ends. The CDR3 spans 12 residues. The DNA of the CDR3 is TGCGCCAGCAGCTTGGAAGACACTGAAGCTTTCTTT. Amino acids: CASSLEDTEAFF.

V and J are TRBV6-4 and TRBJ2-1; TRBD2 might be the D (6 bases). In germline, CDR1 is MRHNA, CDR2 SNTAGT. This CDR3 comprises 15 residues. Between the trimmed V and J ends, which lost 10 bases and 0 bases, there was a span of 16 bases. In DNA form, the CDR3 reads TGTGCCACCCGAGCTAGCGCGAGCTCCTACAATGAGCAGTTCTTC. Translation gives CATRASASSYNEQFF.

The chain employs TRBV7-9 and TRBJ2-4; TRBD2 agrees at 13 bases. The CDR3 sequence is 19 residues long. Germline V gene lookup returns CDR1 SEHNR and CDR2 FQNEAQ (reference sequence). Unmatched junction bases numbered 9, after V lost 4 bases and J lost 0 bases. This CDR3 reads CASSSPLAGGGVAKNIQYF. In nucleotides, the CDR3 is TGTGCCAGCAGCTCCCCACTAGCGGGAGGGGGAGTAGCCAAAAACATTCAGTACTTC. The whole variable domain, filled in from reference TRBV7-9 and TRBJ2-4, reads DTGVSQNPRHKITKRGQNVTFRCDPISEHNRLYWYRQTLGQGPEFLTYFQNEAQLEKSRLLSDRFSAERPKGSFSTLEIQRTEQGDSAMYLCASSSPLAGGGVAKNIQYFGAGTRLSVL.

CDR3 sequence (DNA): TGTGCCAGCAGCGCGGATCCCACTAGCGGGATCGGCGAGCAGTACTTC. Translation: CASSADPTSGIGEQYF. The chain carries TRBV9 and TRBJ2-7; 10 bases fit TRBD2. With V trimmed by 3 bases and J by 6 bases, 12 bases remained unmatched. Germline V gene lookup returns CDR1 SGDLS and CDR2 YYNGEE. This CDR3 has 16 residues.

Here the CDR3 DNA reads TGTGCCAGCAGGACCACAGGGAATCAGCCCCAGCATTTT. This codes for CASRTTGNQPQHF. The gene calls are TRBV6-5 and TRBJ1-5, with TRBD1 as a possible D gene (6 bases). The CDR3 loop spans 13 amino acids. Trimming removed 6 bases from V and 4 bases from J, with 10 bases in between. Germline CDR1 MNHEY, CDR2 SVGAGI.

The gene calls are TRBV3-1 (or the pseudogene TRBV3-2) and TRBJ1-4, with 11 bases aligning to TRBD1. The germline V gene has CDR1 LGHDT and CDR2 YNNKEL (reference sequence). The CDR3 runs to 15 residues. The V and J ends lost 1 base and 7 bases, in that order; junction bases with no gene match: 2. This CDR3 reads CASSQGTGGSEKLFF. CDR3 nucleotide sequence: TGTGCCAGCAGCCAAGGGACAGGGGGCAGTGAAAAACTGTTTTTT.

The gene calls are TRBV24-1 and TRBJ2-7; tentative D call: TRBD2 (8 bases). Between the trimmed V and J ends, which lost 4 bases and 4 bases, there was a span of 22 bases. Germline CDR1 and CDR2: KGHDR and SFDVKD. This CDR3 has 17 residues. The CDR3 sequence: CATSDTPGRGHGYEQYF. DNA for the CDR3: TGTGCCACCAGTGACACTCCCGGGAGGGGGCATGGATACGAGCAGTACTTC.